These 5 T cell receptor beta chains originate from one sample sequenced in a study of patients and donors after allogeneic stem cell transplantation. TCRdb re-derived calls from the RT-PCR reads in MiXCR, one entry per CDR3 protein. The table lists 200,000 to 250,000 distinct CDR3 sequences, 35% to 45% of them singletons. The sample was blood, either unsorted or a sorted T cell fraction (not recorded which). The receptors shown here come from a human donor who was either an allogeneic HSCT recipient or a stem cell or donor lymphocyte infusion donor (not recorded which). It is not recorded whose cells these are; they may come from a transplant donor.

A few counts support this clonotype. This chain uses TRBV29-1 with TRBJ2-1; D perhaps matches TRBD1 (5 bases). CDR1 is SQVTM, CDR2 ANQGSEA, per germline. The CDR3 consists of 14 residues. The V end was cut by 3 bases, the J end by 2 bases, with 11 bases between. The CDR3, as DNA: TGCAGCGTTGAGAAACAGGTTACCTACAATGAGCAGTTCTTC. Translated, it gives CSVEKQVTYNEQFF.

This chain links TRBV5-1 with TRBJ2-7, with D hard to call. V was pared by 4 bases and J by 0 bases, with 11 bases between. The CDR3 is made up of 14 amino acids. The germline gives CDR1 SGHRS, CDR2 YFSETQ. CDR3 sequence: CASSHGDNSYEQYF. CDR3 DNA sequence: TGCGCCAGCAGCCACGGAGACAACTCCTACGAGCAGTACTTC.

This clonotype showed up just a few times. This chain links TRBV18 with TRBJ2-1, with D perhaps TRBD2 (7 bases). The CDR3 totals 15 residues. The V end was cut by 6 bases, the J end by 8 bases, with 20 bases between. CDR1 and CDR2 from the germline V gene are KGHSH and LQKENI. The CDR3 is CASSGGSRGGDEQFF. In DNA form, the CDR3 reads TGTGCCAGCTCCGGGGGGAGCAGGGGAGGTGATGAGCAGTTCTTC.

This clonotype turned up a few times. J is TRBJ1-1 and V is TRBV29-1; D is unclear. With 7 bases removed from V and 3 bases from J, the gap between germline ends came to 15 bases. This CDR3 contains 13 residues. Germline values: CDR1 SQVTM, CDR2 ANQGSEA. The CDR3 region is CSARSEVDTEAFF. The DNA for the CDR3 is TGCAGCGCCCGGTCGGAGGTAGACACTGAAGCTTTCTTT.

The rearrangement uses TRBV5-5 and TRBJ2-7; D not certain. Germline V CDR1 and CDR2: SGHKS, YYEKEE (reference sequence). The CDR3 consists of 17 residues. With 0 bases removed from V and 4 bases from J, the gap between germline ends came to 20 bases. DNA of the CDR3: TGTGCCAGCAGCTTGGCCCCTGTCGGATGGGATCCTTACGAGCAGTACTTC. Residues: CASSLAPVGWDPYEQYF.